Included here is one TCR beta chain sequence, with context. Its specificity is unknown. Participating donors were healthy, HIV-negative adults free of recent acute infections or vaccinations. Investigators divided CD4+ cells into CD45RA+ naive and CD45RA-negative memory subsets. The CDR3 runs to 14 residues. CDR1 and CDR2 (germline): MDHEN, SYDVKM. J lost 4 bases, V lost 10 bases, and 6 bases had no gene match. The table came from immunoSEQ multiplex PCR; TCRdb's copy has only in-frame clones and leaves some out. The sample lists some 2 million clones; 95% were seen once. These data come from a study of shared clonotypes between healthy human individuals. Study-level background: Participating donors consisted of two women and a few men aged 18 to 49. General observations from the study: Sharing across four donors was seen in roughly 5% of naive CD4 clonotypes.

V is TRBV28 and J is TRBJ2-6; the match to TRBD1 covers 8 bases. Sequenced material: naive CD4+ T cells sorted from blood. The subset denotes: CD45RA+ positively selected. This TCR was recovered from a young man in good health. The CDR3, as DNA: TGTGCCACCTCCTGGGACAGGGGGGCCAACGTCCTGACTTTC. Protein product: CATSWDRGANVLTF.